The next 26 T cell receptor beta chains were all read from a single sample in a study of cytotoxic CD8 clonotypes in ibrutinib-treated CLL. Data came from immunoSEQ multiplex PCR; TCRdb stores just in-frame clones and leaves some out. The table includes around 130,000 clones, roughly 80% detected once. Sequencing used PBMCs, obtained after 24 months of ibrutinib treatment. The receptors derive from a human donor with chronic lymphocytic leukemia.

This clone was detected a few times. The chain couples TRBV18 to TRBJ1-6; D gene uncertain. V lost 1 base and J 10 bases, leaving 8 bases between the germline ends. The CDR3 is 13 amino acids. From germline, CDR1 is KGHSH and CDR2 LQKENI. CDR3 nucleotide sequence: TGTGCCAGCTCACCACTTTCCGGATCACCCCTCCACTTT. Translation gives CASSPLSGSPLHF.

The V gene is TRBV4-1, the J gene TRBJ1-1, with D unresolved. CDR1 and CDR2 from the germline V gene are MGHRA and YSYEKL. This CDR3 has 15 amino acids. V lost 1 base and J 0 bases, leaving 9 bases between the germline ends. The CDR3 loop is CASSQVDTVNTEAFF. The CDR3 region has the DNA TGCGCCAGCAGCCAAGTGGATACAGTGAACACTGAAGCTTTCTTT.

This chain connects TRBV27 to TRBJ1-4; D is undetermined. The CDR3 loop spans 14 amino acids. Trimming removed 8 bases from V and 5 bases from J, with 15 bases in between. From germline, CDR1 is MNHEY and CDR2 SMNVEV (reference sequence). The DNA for the CDR3 is TGTGCCAGCGGCCCGCGGGGTGGAAATGAAAAACTGTTTTTT. As protein: CASGPRGGNEKLFF.

The chain has TRBV6-1 and TRBJ1-1; possibly TRBD1 for D (6 bases). Germline CDR1 MNHNS, CDR2 SASEGT. The CDR3 is 15 residues long. Deletions cut 6 bases from V and 0 bases from J, with 14 bases between. CDR3 sequence (DNA): TGTGCCAGCAGCCGCGGGACAACCTTGAACACTGAAGCTTTCTTT. This codes for CASSRGTTLNTEAFF.

The chain combines TRBV19 with TRBJ1-1, with a possible D match to TRBD1 (6 bases). The V gene's germline CDR1 is LNHDA and CDR2 SQIVND (reference sequence). The CDR3 extends over 14 amino acids. Trimming took off 4 bases at V and 5 bases at J, with 14 bases between the two ends. This CDR3 reads CASSTDRPGTEAFF. The CDR3, as DNA: TGTGCCAGTAGTACCGACAGGCCGGGAACTGAAGCTTTCTTT.

This chain uses TRBV27 with TRBJ1-5; 7 bases align to TRBD1. Germline V CDR1 and CDR2: MNHEY, SMNVEV (reference sequence). V shed 5 bases, J shed 6 bases, and the junction held 7 bases outside the gene matches. CDR3 length: 14 amino acids. The CDR3 coding sequence is TGTGCCAGCAGTAAAAGGGACAGATCTCAGCCCCAGCATTTT. Protein product: CASSKRDRSQPQHF.

V and J are TRBV28 and TRBJ2-7; D remains ambiguous. Germline CDR1 is MDHEN and CDR2 is SYDVKM. The CDR3 consists of 12 residues. V lost 5 bases and J 2 bases, leaving 7 bases between the germline ends. As DNA, the CDR3 is TGTGCCAGCAGTCCGCGCGCCTACGAGCAGTACTTC. Its protein is CASSPRAYEQYF.

The chain has TRBV7-8 and TRBJ2-5; D gene ambiguous. Germline V CDR1 and CDR2: SGHVS, FQNEAQ. The CDR3 spans 12 residues. Trimming took 5 bases from V and 5 from J, leaving 9 bases between them. For the CDR3, the DNA is TGTGCCAGCAGCCAATTAACGGAGACCCAGTACTTC. Its translation: CASSQLTETQYF.

V gene TRBV18 combines with J gene TRBJ2-3; D perhaps matches TRBD2 (5 bases). This CDR3 is 14 amino acids long. Between the trimmed V and J ends, which lost 1 base and 7 bases, there was a span of 12 bases. Germline values: CDR1 KGHSH, CDR2 LQKENI. The CDR3 here is CASSPLATTNTQYF. CDR3 DNA sequence: TGTGCCAGCTCACCACTCGCGACTACAAATACGCAGTATTTT.

This sequence joins TRBV6-1 and TRBJ2-7; TRBD1 matches 8 bases. This CDR3 is 16 amino acids long. V lost 0 bases and J lost 1; bases outside the gene matches: 5. Germline loops: CDR1 MNHNS, CDR2 SASEGT. The CDR3 loop is CASSEARDRLSYEQYF. The CDR3 coding sequence is TGTGCCAGCAGTGAAGCTAGGGACAGGCTTTCCTACGAGCAGTACTTC.

The chain employs TRBV28 and TRBJ2-7; no reliable D call. From germline, CDR1 is MDHEN and CDR2 SYDVKM. V was cut by 5 bases and J by 2 bases, with 13 bases left in between. This CDR3 is 14 amino acids long. The CDR3 here is CASSGGPPTYEQYF. CDR3 nucleotide sequence: TGTGCCAGCAGTGGCGGTCCACCCACCTACGAGCAGTACTTC.

This clone was seen once. V and J are TRBV28 and TRBJ1-1; the D gene is possibly TRBD1 (5 bases). The V and J ends lost 0 bases and 4 bases respectively, with 9 bases between them. The CDR3 contains 14 residues. Germline V gene data show CDR1 as MDHEN and CDR2 as SYDVKM. The CDR3 coding sequence is TGTGCCAGCAGTTTATGGGGTGGGGGCACTGAAGCTTTCTTT. It yields the protein CASSLWGGGTEAFF.

The V and J genes are TRBV19 and TRBJ2-2; 7 nucleotides line up with TRBD1. Per the germline V gene, CDR1 is LNHDA and CDR2 is SQIVND (reference sequence). J lost 8 bases, V lost 3 bases, and 6 bases had no gene match. The CDR3 runs 14 residues. The CDR3 protein is CASSMIRGQGELFF. The CDR3 DNA is TGTGCCAGTAGTATGATTAGGGGGCAGGGGGAGCTGTTTTTT.

The V and J genes are TRBV11-2 and TRBJ2-7; no clear D. The CDR3 is 13 amino acids. Trimming took 1 base from V and 7 from J, leaving 11 bases between them. Germline CDR1 reads SGHAT; CDR2 reads FQNNGV. The CDR3 loop reads CASSLAGDWEQYF. The DNA of the CDR3 is TGTGCCAGCAGCTTAGCAGGAGATTGGGAGCAGTACTTC. Full variable domain (missing parts from reference TRBV11-2 and TRBJ2-7): EAGVAQSPRYKIIEKRQSVAFWCNPISGHATLYWYQQILGQGPKLLIQFQNNGVVDDSQLPKDRFSAERLKGVDSTLKIQPAKLEDSAVYLCASSLAGDWEQYFGPGTRLTVT.

The rearrangement joins TRBV14 to TRBJ1-4; 7 positions agree with TRBD1. CDR3 length: 15 amino acids. V lost 2 bases and J lost 4; bases outside the gene matches: 4. CDR1 and CDR2 (germline): SGHDN, FVKESK. The CDR3 protein is CASSQLQGFNEKLFF. The CDR3 DNA reads TGTGCCAGCAGCCAACTACAGGGGTTTAATGAAAAACTGTTTTTT.

This clone occurred once. The V call is TRBV28, the J call TRBJ2-1; perhaps TRBD2 as D (6 bases). Trimming took 6 bases from V and 6 from J, leaving 12 bases between them. Germline assignment: CDR1 MDHEN and CDR2 SYDVKM. The CDR3 spans 13 residues. The CDR3 bases are TGTGCCAGCAGAACCTTCGGGGGCAATGAGCAGTTCTTC. Amino acids: CASRTFGGNEQFF.

This chain connects TRBV6-5 to TRBJ1-2, with TRBD1 identical over 10 bases. This CDR3 has 14 residues. Per germline, CDR1 MNHEY and CDR2 SVGAGI. J gave up 4 bases and V 7 bases, and 6 bases lay outside the gene matches. The CDR3 DNA reads TGTGCCAGCACTCGACAGGGGGCTGTCTATGGCTACACCTTC. It translates to CASTRQGAVYGYTF.

The J gene is TRBJ1-2, the V gene TRBV2; the D gene is possibly TRBD1 (5 bases). V shed 4 bases and J shed 2 bases, with 14 bases lying between them. This CDR3 is 15 amino acids long. Germline loops: CDR1 SNHLY, CDR2 FYNNEI. CDR3 coding DNA: TGTGCCAGCAGTGTTGGGAGAGGGGCGAACTATGGCTACACCTTC. This gives the protein CASSVGRGANYGYTF.

Of note for this clone: This same CDR3 is encoded by further DNA sequences in the sample. The V call is TRBV4-2, the J call TRBJ1-1; D is undetermined. The V end lost 2 bases, the J end lost 4 bases, and 8 bases lay between the germline ends. CDR1 is LGHNA and CDR2 is YNFKEQ in the germline V gene. The CDR3 is made up of 13 amino acids. CDR3: CASSQIGFTEAFF. For the CDR3, the DNA is TGTGCCAGCAGCCAAATAGGATTCACTGAAGCTTTCTTT.

This clone was seen a single time. V and J are TRBV29-1 and TRBJ2-5, with D possibly being TRBD2 (6 bases). The CDR3 is made up of 16 amino acids. Germline V lookup: CDR1 SQVTM, CDR2 ANQGSEA. With 7 bases removed from V and 1 base from J, the gap between germline ends came to 22 bases. As DNA, the CDR3 is TGCAGCGCCCAAGGTGGCAGGGACTTCTCCCAAGAGACCCAGTACTTC. Amino acids: CSAQGGRDFSQETQYF. Full variable domain (missing parts from reference TRBV29-1 and TRBJ2-5): SAVISQKPSRDICQRGTSLTIQCQVDSQVTMMFWYRQQPGQSLTLIATANQGSEATYESGFVIDKFPISRPNLTFSTLTVSNMSPEDSSIYLCSAQGGRDFSQETQYFGPGTRLLVL.

The chain joins TRBV2 to TRBJ2-7, with TRBD1 identical over 9 bases. Losses at the gene ends were 8 bases for V and 5 bases for J; bases not matched to a gene: 10. The CDR3 runs to 14 residues. Per the germline V gene, CDR1 is SNHLY and CDR2 is FYNNEI. CDR3: CASGPGTGSNEQYF. Written as DNA, the CDR3 is TGTGCCAGCGGGCCCGGGACAGGGAGCAACGAGCAGTACTTC.

This chain connects TRBV2 to TRBJ1-1, with TRBD1 matching over 9 bases. The CDR3 covers 14 residues. The ends lost 3 bases at V and 4 bases at J; junction bases unmatched: 3. In germline, CDR1 is SNHLY, CDR2 FYNNEI. The CDR3 nucleotides are TGTGCCAGCAGTGAGGACAGGGGAAGCACTGAAGCTTTCTTT. Translation: CASSEDRGSTEAFF. Using reference TRBV2 and TRBJ1-1 for the parts outside the CDR3, the full variable domain is EPEVTQTPSHQVTQMGQEVILRCVPISNHLYFYWYRQILGQKVEFLVSFYNNEISEKSEIFDDQFSVERPDGSNFTLKIRSTKLEDSAMYFCASSEDRGSTEAFFGQGTRLTVV.

In this sample, this clone turned up once. V usage is TRBV12-5 and J usage is TRBJ1-5; D possibly corresponds to TRBD1 (5 bases). Germline CDR1 and CDR2: LGHNT and FRNRAP. Trimming left V 2 bases short and J 3 bases short, with 14 bases between. The CDR3 has 16 residues. The CDR3 coding sequence is TGTGCTAGTGGTTTGCCTCGGCAGGGCAACAATCAGCCCCAGCATTTT. Its translation: CASGLPRQGNNQPQHF.

The genes are TRBV10-1 and TRBJ2-3, with D possibly matching TRBD2 (5 bases). The germline CDR1 and CDR2 sequences are WNHNN and SYGVQD (reference sequence). With 6 bases removed from V and 1 base from J, the gap between germline ends came to 8 bases. This CDR3 contains 13 residues. CDR3 amino acids: CASSTGGTDTQYF. The CDR3 region has the DNA TGCGCCAGCAGCACCGGGGGCACAGATACGCAGTATTTT.

This chain uses TRBV5-5 with TRBJ2-5; D is unresolved. The CDR3 is 14 amino acids. V was cut by 3 bases and J by 0 bases, with 9 bases left in between. Looked up from germline, CDR1 is SGHKS and CDR2 is YYEKEE (reference sequence). CDR3 sequence: CASSSKDYQETQYF. CDR3 nucleotide sequence: TGTGCCAGCAGCTCGAAAGACTACCAAGAGACCCAGTACTTC.

V usage is TRBV5-1 and J usage is TRBJ2-7; D may be TRBD1 (6 bases). This CDR3 is 16 amino acids long. V gave up 0 bases and J gave up 4 bases, with 17 bases separating them. CDR1 SGHRS and CDR2 YFSETQ come from the germline V gene. CDR3 region: CASSLATGTFRYEQYF. The CDR3 region has the DNA TGCGCCAGCAGCTTGGCGACCGGGACATTTAGATACGAGCAGTACTTC.